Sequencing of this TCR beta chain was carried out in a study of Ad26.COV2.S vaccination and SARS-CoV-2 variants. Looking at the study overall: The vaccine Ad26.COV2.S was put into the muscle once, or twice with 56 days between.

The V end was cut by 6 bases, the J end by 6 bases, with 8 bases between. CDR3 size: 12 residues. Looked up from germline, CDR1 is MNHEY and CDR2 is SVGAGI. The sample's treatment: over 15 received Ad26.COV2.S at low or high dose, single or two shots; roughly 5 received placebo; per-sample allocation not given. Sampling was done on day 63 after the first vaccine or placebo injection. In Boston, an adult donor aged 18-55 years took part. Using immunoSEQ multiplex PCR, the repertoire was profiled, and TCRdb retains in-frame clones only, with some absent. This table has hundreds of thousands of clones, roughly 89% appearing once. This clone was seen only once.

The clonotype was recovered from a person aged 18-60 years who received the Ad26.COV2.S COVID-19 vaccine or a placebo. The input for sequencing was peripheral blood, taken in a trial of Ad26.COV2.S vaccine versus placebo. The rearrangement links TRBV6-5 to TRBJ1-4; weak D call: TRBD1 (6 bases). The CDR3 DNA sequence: TGTGCCAGCAGCCACAGGGATGAAAAACTGTTTTTT. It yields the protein CASSHRDEKLFF.